This TCR beta chain was recovered during a study of lymphopenia after photon versus proton radiotherapy. The table came from immunoSEQ multiplex PCR; TCRdb's copy has only in-frame clones and leaves some out. The repertoire has 55,000 to 75,000 clones, roughly 91% of them found once; the top ten carry approximately 2.9%. Germline V gene data show CDR1 as LNHDA and CDR2 as SQIVND (reference sequence). The CDR3 totals 15 residues. The V end was cut by 6 bases, the J end by 0 bases, with 14 bases between. The chain joins TRBV19 to TRBJ1-2; TRBD1 might be the D (5 bases). The input for sequencing was peripheral blood, taken from a patient treated with photon-based radiotherapy. The clonotype was recovered from a woman between 70 and 85 years old with pancreatic cancer. The CDR3 spells CASSLRGRANYGYTF. The CDR3 bases are TGTGCCAGTAGCCTTAGAGGCAGGGCTAACTATGGCTACACCTTC.